A single sample gave rise to the 20 T cell receptor beta chains below, sequenced in a study of CD8+CD57+ T cells in acquired aplastic anemia. The study profiled TCR beta VDJ and CDR3 using genomic DNA as template. One entry per CDR3 protein, called by TCRdb with MiXCR from the reads. The sample consists of some 410,000 distinct CDR3 sequences, about two thirds of them appearing once. Specimen: sorted CD4+, CD8+, or CD8+CD57+ T cells (not recorded which) from PBMCs. Receptors were obtained from a human donor in good health, serving as a control.

V usage is TRBV7-9 and J usage is TRBJ2-7, with 8 bases lining up with TRBD2. Germline-derived CDR1 and CDR2 are SEHNR and FQNEAQ (reference sequence). J lost 2 bases, V lost 6 bases, and 15 bases had no gene match. The CDR3 has 17 amino acids. In DNA, the CDR3 is TGTGCCAGCAGTGACGGGGCGGGGGGACCTTATCCCTACGAGCAGTACTTC. Its protein product is CASSDGAGGPYPYEQYF.

The chain employs TRBV20-1 and TRBJ2-3; perhaps TRBD1 as D (6 bases). The CDR3 covers 15 residues. Trimming removed 5 bases from V and 4 bases from J, with 19 bases in between. Germline V gives CDR1 DFQATT, CDR2 SNEGSKA (reference sequence). CDR3 sequence reads: CSARDTEAFSDTQYF. The CDR3 DNA reads as TGCAGTGCTCGGGACACGGAAGCTTTCTCAGATACGCAGTATTTT.

Many counts were recorded for this clonotype. The chain joins TRBV11-2 to TRBJ1-3; tentative D call: TRBD1 (5 bases). V was cut by 5 bases and J by 2 bases, with 13 bases left in between. CDR1 SGHAT and CDR2 FQNNGV come from the germline V gene. The CDR3 is 15 residues long. The CDR3 protein is CASSLTRDPGNTIYF. The CDR3 region has the DNA TGTGCCAGCAGCCTCACGAGGGACCCTGGAAACACCATATATTTT.

Details on this clonotype: The final CDR3 position lacks the conserved phenylalanine or tryptophan, pointing to a likely read error. This chain connects TRBV7-2 to TRBJ2-5; D might be TRBD1 (5 bases). The V end was cut by 1 base, the J end by 5 bases, with 32 bases between. The CDR3 loop spans 21 amino acids. Germline CDR1 reads SGHTA; CDR2 reads FQGNSA. In DNA, the CDR3 is TGTGCCAGCAGCTTAGTCGGCCAGGGCGGCTACGAGTCGGGTCTGGTGGAGACCCAGTACCTC. This translates into CASSLVGQGGYESGLVETQYL.

This clonotype was detected ten times or more. The chain combines TRBV5-1 with TRBJ1-1; maybe TRBD1 (6 bases). Germline CDR1 reads SGHRS; CDR2 reads YFSETQ. CDR3 size: 15 residues. The V gene lost 4 bases and the J gene lost 10 bases, with 23 bases spanning the gap. The CDR3 sequence: CASSADRLRFGGAFF. DNA for the CDR3: TGCGCCAGCAGCGCCGACAGGCTCCGATTTGGCGGAGCTTTCTTT.

The chain is built from TRBV20-1 and TRBJ1-3; 8 nucleotides match TRBD1. CDR1 and CDR2 (germline): DFQATT, SNEGSKA (reference sequence). The CDR3 is 15 residues long. Germline trimming cut 6 bases from V and 8 bases from J; bases unmatched to any gene: 15. CDR3 sequence: CSAPTGDGYGYTIYF. Written as DNA, the CDR3 is TGCAGTGCCCCGACAGGGGACGGGTATGGCTACACCATATATTTT.

As concerns this clonotype: Given the absence of the conserved phenylalanine or tryptophan at the CDR3 end, a read error is likely. Because the CDR3's place on the DNA is in doubt, the DNA is left out and the CDR3 is given as listed by TCRdb. The chain employs TRBV9 and TRBJ1-1; the D call in the table, TRBD1, was not verified against the DNA. The CDR3 is 12 residues long, ends included. Germline V gene sequence: CDR1 SGDLS, CDR2 YYNGEE. The CDR3 reads CASSYPPGRPLE.

The V call is TRBV5-4, the J call TRBJ2-5; D gene unclear. V was pared by 2 bases and J by 2 bases, with 10 bases between. The CDR3 spans 14 residues. Germline lookup yields CDR1 SGHNT and CDR2 YYREEE (reference sequence). CDR3 residues: CASSLMPGQETQYF. The CDR3 coding sequence is TGTGCCAGCAGCTTAATGCCGGGTCAAGAGACCCAGTACTTC. Combining the CDR3 with reference TRBV5-4 and TRBJ2-5 gives the whole variable domain ETGVTQSPTHLIKTRGQQVTLRCSSQSGHNTVSWYQQALGQGPQFIFQYYREEENGRGNFPPRFSGLQFPNYSSELNVNALELDDSALYLCASSLMPGQETQYFGPGTRLLVL.

The genes are TRBV5-1 and TRBJ2-7, with D uncertain. Germline V gene data show CDR1 as SGHRS and CDR2 as YFSETQ. This CDR3 comprises 13 residues. V was trimmed by 4 bases and J by 0 bases, leaving 8 bases between them. The CDR3 DNA reads TGCGCCAGCAGCCCGGACGCCTCCTACGAGCAGTACTTC. It yields the protein CASSPDASYEQYF.

With regard to this clonotype: One junction end disagrees with the germline gene, perhaps due to a read error. The rearrangement joins TRBV7-2 to TRBJ1-2; D gene ambiguous. Germline values: CDR1 SGHTA, CDR2 FQGNSA. The CDR3 is made up of 15 amino acids. The CDR3 reads CASSQVIGELYGYTF. The CDR3 DNA follows: TGCGCCAGCAGCCAAGTCATCGGGGAACTTTATGGCTACACCTTC.

Notes on this clonotype: An end of the junction does not agree with germline; a read error may underlie this. This chain connects TRBV7-3 to TRBJ1-5; 9 bases align to TRBD1. The CDR3 runs to 14 residues. Germline V gene lookup returns CDR1 SGHTA and CDR2 FQGTGA. CDR3 bases: TGTGCCAGCAGCCCTCATGGGACAGGGTTTTACAATGAGTTT. It is translated as CASSPHGTGFYNEF.

This clonotype has ten or more counts. The chain combines TRBV20-1 with TRBJ1-1; weak D call: TRBD1 (5 bases). This CDR3 is built from 11 residues. Per germline, CDR1 DFQATT and CDR2 SNEGSKA (reference sequence). Trimming took 6 bases from V and 4 from J, leaving 9 bases between them. CDR3 sequence (DNA): TGCAGTGCAACAGGTGGCACTGAAGCTTTCTTT. This sequence encodes CSATGGTEAFF.

The chain recombines TRBV12-3 or TRBV12-4 with TRBJ1-2; 12 positions match TRBD1. This CDR3 has 14 residues. V lost 6 bases and J lost 8; bases outside the gene matches: 7. The CDR3 region is CASSAGTGGNGYTF. CDR3 bases: TGTGCCAGCAGCGCCGGGACAGGGGGCAACGGCTACACCTTC.

This clonotype was seen repeatedly, ten times or more. The genes are TRBV7-8 and TRBJ2-1; the match to TRBD2 covers 14 bases. The CDR3 spans 19 residues. V lost 4 bases to trimming and J lost 1 base; unmatched junction nucleotides: 9. CDR1 SGHVS and CDR2 FQNEAQ come from the germline V gene. The CDR3 is CASSSPTSGGAKSYNEQFF. The DNA of the CDR3 is TGTGCCAGCAGCTCCCCGACTAGCGGGGGGGCCAAGTCCTACAATGAGCAGTTCTTC.

This clonotype was recorded a few times. The chain uses TRBV5-6 and TRBJ1-4; D is ambiguous. The V and J ends lost 1 base and 2 bases respectively, with 6 bases between them. CDR1 and CDR2 (germline): SGHDT, YYEEEE. The CDR3 consists of 14 residues. The CDR3 sequence is CASSLRRTNEKLFF. CDR3 in DNA: TGTGCCAGCAGCTTGCGTAGGACTAATGAAAAACTGTTTTTT.

The chain joins TRBV7-6 to TRBJ1-1; D is undetermined. V lost 4 bases and J lost 14, with 26 bases in between. Germline V CDR1 and CDR2: SGHVS, FNYEAQ. The CDR3 contains 15 residues. The CDR3 loop is CASSCGLLSPQIRFF. CDR3 DNA: TGTGCCAGCAGCTGTGGACTACTCTCCCCACAGATACGCTTCTTT.

V gene TRBV9 combines with J gene TRBJ1-1; a weak D match, TRBD1 (5 bases). Deletions cut 3 bases from V and 4 bases from J, with 19 bases between. The CDR3 loop spans 16 amino acids. The germline V gene has CDR1 SGDLS and CDR2 YYNGEE. The CDR3 region has the DNA TGTGCCAGCAGCGCAACCGACAGTGGGTGGCTCACTGAAGCTTTCTTT. It codes for CASSATDSGWLTEAFF.

As regards this clonotype: Here the CDR3 omits its conserved ending phenylalanine or tryptophan, so a read error is the likely source. It is unclear where the CDR3 begins or ends on the DNA, so no DNA is shown, and the CDR3 is as TCRdb lists it. The chain is built from TRBV9 and TRBJ1-2; TRBD1, as called in the table, went unchecked against the DNA. The CDR3 region is 13 residues in length, termini included. Germline V gene lookup returns CDR1 SGDLS and CDR2 YYNGEE. CDR3 region: CASSVAGQNTWEL.

This clonotype was picked up many times. The DNA for the CDR3 is TGCAGCGTGGAGACAGGGCAAAAACTGTTTTTT. Translating it yields CSVETGQKLFF. The chain carries TRBV29-1 and TRBJ1-4; 7 nucleotides agree with TRBD1. The CDR3 has 11 amino acids. Losses at the gene ends were 6 bases for V and 9 bases for J; bases not matched to a gene: 4. The germline V gene has CDR1 SQVTM and CDR2 ANQGSEA.

The J gene is TRBJ1-2, the V gene TRBV7-2; 7 bases fit TRBD1. V shed 1 base, J shed 6 bases, and the junction held 8 bases outside the gene matches. CDR3 size: 15 residues. Germline CDR1 SGHTA, CDR2 FQGNSA. Here the CDR3 DNA reads TGTGCCAGCAGCTTAGTTGGATTGGGACAGAATGGCTACACCTTC. Residues: CASSLVGLGQNGYTF.